A selection of T cell receptor beta chains follows, all from one sample in a study of cytomegalovirus exposure and HLA in healthy donors. The method was immunoSEQ multiplex PCR; TCRdb's version includes in-frame clones alone and lacks a portion of them. In the table there are approximately 70,000 clones, about two thirds of which are singletons. The sample taken for sequencing was PBMCs. The receptors derive from a man aged 35-49 years in good health and CMV-seropositive. CDR3s include the opening cysteine and the closing phenylalanine or tryptophan.

v_call	j_call	cdr3_aa
TRBV29-1	TRBJ2-2	CSVAGLAGGTRSTGELFF
TRBV25-1	TRBJ1-4	CASSEFAAGAEKLFF
TRBV2	TRBJ1-2	CASQYAPQDPYGYTF
TRBV5-1	TRBJ2-7	CASSSGPSSGEQYF
TRBV6-1	TRBJ2-1	CASNRGTSGRNEQFF
TRBV27	TRBJ2-7	CASSLSRDRGYEQYF
TRBV4-3	TRBJ2-6	CASSQEVLRQGATGANVLTF
TRBV4-2	TRBJ2-7	CASSQEGTSGGYEQYF
TRBV5-4	TRBJ2-6	CASSLDSGAGANVLTF
TRBV2	TRBJ1-5	CASSAGQGSQPQHF
TRBV5-1	TRBJ2-7	CASSLDSNSYEQYF
TRBV7-8	TRBJ2-7	CASRGRTYEQYF
TRBV7-2	TRBJ1-2	CASSLSLEAPNRPYGYTF
TRBV4-1	TRBJ2-5	CASSQGVGRETQYF
TRBV18	TRBJ1-5	CASSPGQGNQPQHF
TRBV7-6	TRBJ1-1	CASSSSTSGTGGELVAFF
TRBV5-4	TRBJ2-7	CASSVEALGGQYF
TRBV27	TRBJ2-1	CASSLSWGQGLEQFF
TRBV10-2	TRBJ1-1	CASSAYSGTANTEAFF
TRBV4-1	TRBJ1-1	CASSLDGQGAQDTEAFF
TRBV7-8	TRBJ1-1	CASSLVKGANTEAFF
TRBV27	TRBJ2-7	CASRTSGRGSYEQYF
TRBV9	TRBJ1-1	CASSLGGGTEAFF